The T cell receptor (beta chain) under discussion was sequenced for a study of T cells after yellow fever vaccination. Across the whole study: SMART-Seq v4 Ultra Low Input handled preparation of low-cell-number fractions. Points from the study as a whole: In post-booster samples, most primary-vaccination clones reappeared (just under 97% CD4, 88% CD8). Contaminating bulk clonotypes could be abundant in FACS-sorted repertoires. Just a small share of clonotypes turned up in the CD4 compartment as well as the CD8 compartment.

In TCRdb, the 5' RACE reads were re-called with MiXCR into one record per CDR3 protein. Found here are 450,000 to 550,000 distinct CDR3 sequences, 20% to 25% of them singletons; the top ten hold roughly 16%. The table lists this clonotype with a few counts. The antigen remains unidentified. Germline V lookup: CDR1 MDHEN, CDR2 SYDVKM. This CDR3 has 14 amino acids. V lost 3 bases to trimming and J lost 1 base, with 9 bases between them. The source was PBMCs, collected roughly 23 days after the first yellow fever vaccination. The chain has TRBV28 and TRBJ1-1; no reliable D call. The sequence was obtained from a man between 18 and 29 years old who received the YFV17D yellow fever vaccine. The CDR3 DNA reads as TGTGCCAGCAGTTTCTTGCTCGCGAACACTGAAGCTTTCTTT. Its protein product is CASSFLLANTEAFF.